This entry is about one T cell receptor (beta chain). Germline V CDR1 and CDR2: DFQATT, SNEGSKA (reference sequence). V shed 8 bases and J shed 7 bases, with 12 bases lying between them. This CDR3 contains 10 residues. As for treatment: some 20 received Ad26.COV2.S at low or high dose, single or two shots; about 5 received placebo; per-sample allocation not given. Sampling happened 63 days after the first vaccine or placebo injection. This sample is drawn from a study of Ad26.COV2.S vaccination and SARS-CoV-2 variants. Here immunoSEQ multiplex PCR was the method, and the copy in TCRdb shows in-frame clones only, minus some. The profile covers 510,000 or so clones, with approximately 88% appearing a single time and more than 10% taken by the ten largest.

The gene calls are TRBV20-1 and TRBJ2-7; D is ambiguous. The origin of this receptor is a person between 18 and 59 years old who received the Ad26.COV2.S COVID-19 vaccine or a placebo. The specimen was peripheral blood, collected in a trial of Ad26.COV2.S vaccine versus placebo. The CDR3 loop reads CSLRTGEQYF. CDR3 DNA: TGCAGTCTAAGGACGGGTGAGCAGTACTTC.